This T cell receptor beta chain came from a study of response to subunit inactivated influenza vaccine. This clonotype was observed a few times. TCRdb re-derived calls from the RT-PCR reads in MiXCR, one entry per CDR3 protein. The sample lists about 620,000 distinct CDR3 sequences; around 11% were seen once. The CDR3 spans 11 residues. The germline V gene has CDR1 DFQATT and CDR2 SNEGSKA (reference sequence). V was trimmed by 7 bases and J by 7 bases, leaving 12 bases between them. This sample was shared with a second study, whose subject was T cells expressing NK-cell markers. This second report adds: TCR beta cDNA was generated via 5'RACE template switching incorporating UMIs. Most of the eight sequenced donors tested HCMV-seropositive; one tested seronegative.

The sample here was PBMCs from blood, taken on the day of vaccination. The receptor was isolated from a man aged 50 to 59 who received an inactivated influenza vaccine. The V call is TRBV20-1, the J call TRBJ2-3, with TRBD2 as a possible D gene (5 bases). CDR3 residues: CSVERANTQYF. In DNA form, the CDR3 reads TGCAGTGTTGAGAGGGCTAATACGCAGTATTTT.